This note documents a single T cell receptor (beta chain) sequence. What it binds is unknown. These data belong to a study of CD8+ T cells in alopecia areata. The sample's treatment: oral pan-JAK inhibitor, 5-10 mg twice daily. The CDR3 is 16 residues long. The germline V and J ends were trimmed by 0 bases and 0 bases, with 8 bases remaining between them. Germline CDR1 reads MNHEY; CDR2 reads SVGAGI. Findings of the study overall: A single nonresponder leaves the baseline CD8+ expansion link to response uncertain.

Extracted from the samples, RNA was reverse transcribed into cDNA to serve as the sequencing template. Sequenced by immunoSEQ multiplex PCR; TCRdb stores in-frame clones only, minus some. Of about 150,000 clones listed, about 56% are singletons. The sequencing here drew on CD8+ T cells sorted from blood, taken at week 4, from a patient treated with tofacitinib. The chain has TRBV6-5 and TRBJ2-2; D unresolved. This clonotype originated in a human donor with alopecia areata. CDR3 DNA: TGTGCCAGCAGTTACTCGAAACAGCCGAACACCGGGGAGCTGTTTTTT. This encodes CASSYSKQPNTGELFF.